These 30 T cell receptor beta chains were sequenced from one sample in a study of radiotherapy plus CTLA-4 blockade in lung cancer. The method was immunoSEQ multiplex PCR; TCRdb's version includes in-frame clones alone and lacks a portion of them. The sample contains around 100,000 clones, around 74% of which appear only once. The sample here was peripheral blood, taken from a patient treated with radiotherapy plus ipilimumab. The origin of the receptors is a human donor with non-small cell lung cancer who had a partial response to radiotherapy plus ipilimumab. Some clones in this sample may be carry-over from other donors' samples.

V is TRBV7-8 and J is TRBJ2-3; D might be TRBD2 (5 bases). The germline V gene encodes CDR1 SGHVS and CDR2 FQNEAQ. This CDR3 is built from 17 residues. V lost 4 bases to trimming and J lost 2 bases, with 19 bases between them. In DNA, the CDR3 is TGTGCCAGCAGCTCCTGGACTTCCGTGGGGTACACAGATACGCAGTATTTT. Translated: CASSSWTSVGYTDTQYF. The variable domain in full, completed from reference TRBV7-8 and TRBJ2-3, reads GAGVSQSPRYKVAKRGQDVALRCDPISGHVSLFWYQQALGQGPEFLTYFQNEAQLDKSGLPSDRFFAERPEGSVSTLKIQRTQQEDSAVYLCASSSWTSVGYTDTQYFGPGTRLTVL.

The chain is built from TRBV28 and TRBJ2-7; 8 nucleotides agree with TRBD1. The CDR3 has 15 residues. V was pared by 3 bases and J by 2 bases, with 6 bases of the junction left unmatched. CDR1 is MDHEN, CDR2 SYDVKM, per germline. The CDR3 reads CASSFGRGLPYEQYF. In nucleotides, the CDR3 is TGTGCCAGCAGTTTCGGCAGGGGGCTTCCCTACGAGCAGTACTTC.

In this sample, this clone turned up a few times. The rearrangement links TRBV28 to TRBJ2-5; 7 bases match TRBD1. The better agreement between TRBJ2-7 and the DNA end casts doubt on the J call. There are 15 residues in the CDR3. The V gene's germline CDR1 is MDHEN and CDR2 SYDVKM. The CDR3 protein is CASSLSVTGSYEQYF. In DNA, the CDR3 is TGTGCCAGCAGTTTATCCGTGACAGGGTCCTACGAGCAGTACTTC.

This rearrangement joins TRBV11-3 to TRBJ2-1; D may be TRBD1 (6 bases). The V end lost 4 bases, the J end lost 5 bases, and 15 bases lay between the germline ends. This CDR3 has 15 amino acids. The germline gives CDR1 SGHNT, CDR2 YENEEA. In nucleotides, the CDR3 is TGTGCCAGCAGCTCGTCCGGGACAACAAACAATGAGCAGTTCTTC. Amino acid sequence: CASSSSGTTNNEQFF.

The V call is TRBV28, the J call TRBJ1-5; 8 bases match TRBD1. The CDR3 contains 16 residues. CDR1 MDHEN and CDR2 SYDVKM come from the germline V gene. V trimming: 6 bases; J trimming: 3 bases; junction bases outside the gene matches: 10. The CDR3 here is CASSPSGQGPNQPQHF. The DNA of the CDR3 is TGTGCCAGCAGCCCTTCAGGACAGGGCCCCAATCAGCCCCAGCATTTT.

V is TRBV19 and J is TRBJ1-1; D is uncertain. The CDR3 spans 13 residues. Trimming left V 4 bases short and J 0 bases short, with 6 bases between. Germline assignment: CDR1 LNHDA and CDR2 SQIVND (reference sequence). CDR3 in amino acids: CASSKSMNTEAFF. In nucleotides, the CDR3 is TGTGCCAGTAGTAAGAGCATGAACACTGAAGCTTTCTTT.

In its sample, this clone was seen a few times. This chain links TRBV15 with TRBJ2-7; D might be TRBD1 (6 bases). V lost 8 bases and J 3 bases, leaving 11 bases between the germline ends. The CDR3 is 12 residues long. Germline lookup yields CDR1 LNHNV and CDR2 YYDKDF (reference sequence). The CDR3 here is CATEGQHYEQYF. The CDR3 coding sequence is TGTGCCACCGAGGGACAACACTACGAGCAGTACTTC. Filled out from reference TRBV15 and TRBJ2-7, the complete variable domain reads DAMVIQNPRYQVTQFGKPVTLSCSQTLNHNVMYWYQQKSSQAPKLLFHYYDKDFNNEADTPDNFQSRRPNTSFCFLDIRSPGLGDTAMYLCATEGQHYEQYFGPGTRLTVT.

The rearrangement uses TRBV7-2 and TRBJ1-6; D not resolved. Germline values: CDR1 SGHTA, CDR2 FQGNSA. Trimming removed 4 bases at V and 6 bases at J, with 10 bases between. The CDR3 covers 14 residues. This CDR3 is CASSSTVTNSPLHF. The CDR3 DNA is TGTGCCAGCAGCTCCACAGTTACTAATTCACCCCTCCACTTT.

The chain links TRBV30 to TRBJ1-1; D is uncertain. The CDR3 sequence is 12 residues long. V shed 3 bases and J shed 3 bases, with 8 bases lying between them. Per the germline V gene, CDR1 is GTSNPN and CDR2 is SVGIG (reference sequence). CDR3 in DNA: TGTGCCTGGAGCAGGAAGGACACTGAAGCTTTCTTT. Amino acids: CAWSRKDTEAFF.

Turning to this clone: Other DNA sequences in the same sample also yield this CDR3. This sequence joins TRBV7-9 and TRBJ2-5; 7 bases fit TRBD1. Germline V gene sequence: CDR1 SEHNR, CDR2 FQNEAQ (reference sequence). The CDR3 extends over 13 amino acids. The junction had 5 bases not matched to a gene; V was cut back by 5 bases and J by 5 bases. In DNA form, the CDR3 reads TGTGCCAGCAGCCCGACAGGGCGTGAGACCCAGTACTTC. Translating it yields CASSPTGRETQYF.

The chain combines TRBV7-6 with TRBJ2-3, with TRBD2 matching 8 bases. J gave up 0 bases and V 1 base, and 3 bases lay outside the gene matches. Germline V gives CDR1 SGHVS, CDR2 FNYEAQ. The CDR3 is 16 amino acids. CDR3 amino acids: CASSLGSGGSTDTQYF. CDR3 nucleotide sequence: TGTGCCAGCAGCTTAGGGAGCGGGGGCAGCACAGATACGCAGTATTTT.

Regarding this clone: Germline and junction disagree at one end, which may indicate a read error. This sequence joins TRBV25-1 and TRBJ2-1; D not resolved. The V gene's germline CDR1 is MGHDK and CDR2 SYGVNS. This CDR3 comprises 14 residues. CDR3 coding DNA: TGTGCCACCAGGTACTTGGGCTCCAACAATGAGCAGTTCTTC. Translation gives CATRYLGSNNEQFF.

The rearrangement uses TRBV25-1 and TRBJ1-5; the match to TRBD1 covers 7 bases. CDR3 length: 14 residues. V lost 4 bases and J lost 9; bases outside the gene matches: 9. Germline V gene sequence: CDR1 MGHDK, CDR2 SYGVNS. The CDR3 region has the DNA TGTGCCAGCAGTGCTCACGCCCCAGGGGGGCCCCAGCATTTT. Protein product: CASSAHAPGGPQHF.

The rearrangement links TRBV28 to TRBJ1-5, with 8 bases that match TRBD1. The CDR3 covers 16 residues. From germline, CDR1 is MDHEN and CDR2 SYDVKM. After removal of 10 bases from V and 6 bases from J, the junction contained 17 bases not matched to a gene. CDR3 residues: CATLPRTGWLIQPQHF. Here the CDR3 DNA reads TGTGCCACCCTCCCGCGGACAGGGTGGTTAATTCAGCCCCAGCATTTT. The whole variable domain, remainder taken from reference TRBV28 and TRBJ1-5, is DVKVTQSSRYLVKRTGEKVFLECVQDMDHENMFWYRQDPGLGLRLIYFSYDVKMKEKGDIPEGYSVSREKKERFSLILESASTNQTSMYLCATLPRTGWLIQPQHFGDGTRLSIL.

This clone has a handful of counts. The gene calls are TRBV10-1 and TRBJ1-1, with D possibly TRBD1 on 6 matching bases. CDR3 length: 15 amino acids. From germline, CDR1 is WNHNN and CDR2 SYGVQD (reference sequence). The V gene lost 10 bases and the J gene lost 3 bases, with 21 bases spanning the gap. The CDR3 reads CATTKLPDRHTEAFF. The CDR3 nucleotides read TGCGCCACCACGAAACTCCCGGACAGACACACTGAAGCTTTCTTT.

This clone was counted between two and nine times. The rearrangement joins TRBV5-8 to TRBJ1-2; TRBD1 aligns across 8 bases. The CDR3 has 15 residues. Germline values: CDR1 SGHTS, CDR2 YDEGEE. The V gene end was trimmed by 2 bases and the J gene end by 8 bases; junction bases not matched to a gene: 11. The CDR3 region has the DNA TGTGCCAGCAGCTTCAGACAGGGGTTGAAGAAAGGCTACACCTTC. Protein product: CASSFRQGLKKGYTF. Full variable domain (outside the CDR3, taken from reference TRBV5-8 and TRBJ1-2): EAGVTQSPTHLIKTRGQQATLRCSPISGHTSVYWYQQALGLGLQFLLWYDEGEERNRGNFPPRFSGRQFPNYSSELNVNALELEDSALYLCASSFRQGLKKGYTFGSGTRLTVV.

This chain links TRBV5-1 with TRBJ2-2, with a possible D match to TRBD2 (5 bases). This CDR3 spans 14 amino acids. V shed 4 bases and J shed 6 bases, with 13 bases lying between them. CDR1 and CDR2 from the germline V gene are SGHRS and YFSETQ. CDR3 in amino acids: CASSPYSSPGELFF. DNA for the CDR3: TGCGCCAGCAGCCCATACTCTAGCCCCGGGGAGCTGTTTTTT.

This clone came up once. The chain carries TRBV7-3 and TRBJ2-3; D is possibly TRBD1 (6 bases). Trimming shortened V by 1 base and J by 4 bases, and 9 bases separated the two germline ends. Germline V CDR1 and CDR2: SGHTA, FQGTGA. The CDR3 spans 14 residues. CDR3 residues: CASSLRGRADTQYF. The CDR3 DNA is TGTGCCAGCAGCTTAAGGGGGCGGGCAGATACGCAGTATTTT.

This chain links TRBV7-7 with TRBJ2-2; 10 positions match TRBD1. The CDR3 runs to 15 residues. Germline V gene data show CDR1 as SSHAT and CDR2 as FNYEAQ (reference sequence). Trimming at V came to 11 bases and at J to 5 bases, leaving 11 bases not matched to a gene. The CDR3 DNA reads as TGTGCCTCTCAGGCGACAGGGGGCAGGACCGGGGAGCTGTTTTTT. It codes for CASQATGGRTGELFF.

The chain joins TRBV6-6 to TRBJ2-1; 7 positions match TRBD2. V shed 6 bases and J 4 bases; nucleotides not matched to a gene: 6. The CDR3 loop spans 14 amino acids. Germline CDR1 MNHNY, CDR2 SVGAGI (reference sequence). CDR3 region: CASRAGLSYNEQFF. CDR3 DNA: TGTGCCAGCAGGGCGGGACTATCGTACAATGAGCAGTTCTTC.

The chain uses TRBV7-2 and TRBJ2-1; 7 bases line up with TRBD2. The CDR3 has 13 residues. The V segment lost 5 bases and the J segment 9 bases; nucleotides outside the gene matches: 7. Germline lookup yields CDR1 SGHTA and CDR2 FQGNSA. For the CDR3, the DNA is TGTGCCAGCAGCCCAGGGACTACGGGTGAGCAGTTCTTC. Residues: CASSPGTTGEQFF.

This chain's CDR3 is CASSPGDAYEQYF. For the CDR3, the DNA is TGTGCCAGCAGTCCCGGGGATGCCTACGAGCAGTACTTC. The gene calls are TRBV2 and TRBJ2-7, with D possibly matching TRBD2 (5 bases). The germline V and J ends were trimmed by 5 bases and 2 bases, with 10 bases remaining between them. Germline V gene lookup returns CDR1 SNHLY and CDR2 FYNNEI. This CDR3 spans 13 amino acids. Looking up the rest from reference TRBV2 and TRBJ2-7 gives the full variable domain: EPEVTQTPSHQVTQMGQEVILRCVPISNHLYFYWYRQILGQKVEFLVSFYNNEISEKSEIFDDQFSVERPDGSNFTLKIRSTKLEDSAMYFCASSPGDAYEQYFGPGTRLTVT.

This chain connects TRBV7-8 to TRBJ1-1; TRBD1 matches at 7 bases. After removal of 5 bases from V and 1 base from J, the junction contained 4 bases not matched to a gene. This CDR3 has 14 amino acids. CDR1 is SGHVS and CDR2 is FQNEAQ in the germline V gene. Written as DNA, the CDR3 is TGTGCCAGCAGCGTGACAGGGCCGAACACTGAAGCTTTCTTT. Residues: CASSVTGPNTEAFF.

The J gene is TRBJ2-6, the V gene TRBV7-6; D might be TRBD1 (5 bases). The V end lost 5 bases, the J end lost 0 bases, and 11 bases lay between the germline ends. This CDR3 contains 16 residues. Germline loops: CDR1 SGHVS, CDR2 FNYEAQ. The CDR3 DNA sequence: TGTGCCAGCAGCGTCCCTAGGGGCTCTGGGGCCAACGTCCTGACTTTC. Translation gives CASSVPRGSGANVLTF.

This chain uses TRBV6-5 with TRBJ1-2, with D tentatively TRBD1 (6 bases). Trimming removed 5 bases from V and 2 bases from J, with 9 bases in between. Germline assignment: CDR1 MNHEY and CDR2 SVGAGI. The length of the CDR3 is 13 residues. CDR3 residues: CASSTDRNYGYTF. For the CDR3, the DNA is TGTGCCAGCAGTACCGACAGGAACTATGGCTACACCTTC.

The chain's CDR3 is CASSPNNQPQHF. For the CDR3, the DNA is TGTGCCAGCTCCCCTAATAATCAGCCCCAGCATTTT. The V and J genes are TRBV18 and TRBJ1-5; D uncertain. Trimming left V 6 bases short and J 4 bases short, with 7 bases between. Germline V lookup: CDR1 KGHSH, CDR2 LQKENI. CDR3 length equals 12 residues.

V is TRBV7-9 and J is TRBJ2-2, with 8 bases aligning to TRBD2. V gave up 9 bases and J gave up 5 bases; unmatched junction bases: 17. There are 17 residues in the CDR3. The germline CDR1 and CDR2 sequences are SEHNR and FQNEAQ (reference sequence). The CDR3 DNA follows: TGTGCCAGTTCCCCGGGGGGGCGAACAATGGGGACCGGGGAGCTGTTTTTT. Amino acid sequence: CASSPGGRTMGTGELFF.

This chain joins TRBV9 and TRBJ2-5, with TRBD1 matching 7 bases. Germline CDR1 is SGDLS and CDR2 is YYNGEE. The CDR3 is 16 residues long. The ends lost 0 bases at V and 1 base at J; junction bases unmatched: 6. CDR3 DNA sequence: TGTGCCAGCAGCGTAGCTTCAGACAGGGCCCAAGAGACCCAGTACTTC. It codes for CASSVASDRAQETQYF.

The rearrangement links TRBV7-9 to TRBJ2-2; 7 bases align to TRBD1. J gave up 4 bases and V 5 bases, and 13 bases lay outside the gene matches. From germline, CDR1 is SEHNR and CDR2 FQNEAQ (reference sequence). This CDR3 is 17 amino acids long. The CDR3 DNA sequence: TGTGCCAGCAGCCCAAATACAGGGGCGCCCCGCACCGGGGAGCTGTTTTTT. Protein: CASSPNTGAPRTGELFF.

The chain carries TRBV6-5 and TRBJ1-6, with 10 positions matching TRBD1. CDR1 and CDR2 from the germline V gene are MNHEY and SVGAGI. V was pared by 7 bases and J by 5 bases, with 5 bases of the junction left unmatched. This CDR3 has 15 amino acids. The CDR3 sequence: CASTLGQGNNSPLHF. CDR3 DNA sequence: TGTGCCAGCACTTTGGGACAGGGGAATAATTCACCCCTCCACTTT.